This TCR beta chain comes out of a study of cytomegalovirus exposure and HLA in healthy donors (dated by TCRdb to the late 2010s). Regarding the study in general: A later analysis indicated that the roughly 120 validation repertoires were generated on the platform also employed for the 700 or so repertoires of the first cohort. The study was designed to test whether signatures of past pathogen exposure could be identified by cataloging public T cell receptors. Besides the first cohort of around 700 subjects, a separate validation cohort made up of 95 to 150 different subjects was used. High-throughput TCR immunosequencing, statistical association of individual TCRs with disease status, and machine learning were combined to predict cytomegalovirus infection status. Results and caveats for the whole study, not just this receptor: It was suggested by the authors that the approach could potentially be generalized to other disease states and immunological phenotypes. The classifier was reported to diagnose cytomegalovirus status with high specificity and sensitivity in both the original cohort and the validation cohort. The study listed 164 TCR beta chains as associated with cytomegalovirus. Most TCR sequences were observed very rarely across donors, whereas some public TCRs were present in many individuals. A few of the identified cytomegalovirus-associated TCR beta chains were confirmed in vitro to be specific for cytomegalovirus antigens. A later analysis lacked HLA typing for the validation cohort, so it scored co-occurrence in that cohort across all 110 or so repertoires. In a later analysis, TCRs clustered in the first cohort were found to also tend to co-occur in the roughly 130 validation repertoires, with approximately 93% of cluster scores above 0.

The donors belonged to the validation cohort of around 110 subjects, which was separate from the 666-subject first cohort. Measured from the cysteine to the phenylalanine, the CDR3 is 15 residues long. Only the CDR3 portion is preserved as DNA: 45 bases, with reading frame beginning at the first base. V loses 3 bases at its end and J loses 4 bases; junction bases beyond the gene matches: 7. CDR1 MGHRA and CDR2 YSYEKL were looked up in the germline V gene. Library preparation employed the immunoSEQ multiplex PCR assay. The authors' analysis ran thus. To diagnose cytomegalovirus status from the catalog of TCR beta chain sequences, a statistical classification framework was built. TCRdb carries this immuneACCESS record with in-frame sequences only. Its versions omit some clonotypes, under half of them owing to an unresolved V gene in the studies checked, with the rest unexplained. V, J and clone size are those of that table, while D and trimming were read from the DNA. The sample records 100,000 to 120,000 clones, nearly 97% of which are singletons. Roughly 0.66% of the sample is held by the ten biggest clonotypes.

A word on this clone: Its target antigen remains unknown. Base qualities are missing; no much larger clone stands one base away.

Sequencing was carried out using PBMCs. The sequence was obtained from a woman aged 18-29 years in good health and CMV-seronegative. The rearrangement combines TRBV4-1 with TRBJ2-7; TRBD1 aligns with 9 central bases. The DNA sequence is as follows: TGCGCCAGCAGCCAGGGACAGGGAGAGGGGTACGAGCAGTACTTC. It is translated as CASSQGQGEGYEQYF.